Sequencing of this T cell receptor (beta chain) was carried out in a study of beta chain features in type 1 diabetes. The entirety of the isolated RNA underwent reverse transcription, so expressed TCRB transcripts were sequenced. Profiled with immunoSEQ multiplex PCR; TCRdb holds only in-frame clones, not every one. The repertoire holds about 99,000 clones, under 30% seen once, with 0.5% to 0.6% in the top ten. Study outcomes and limitations: Within each of all four CD4+ subsets, Type 1 diabetes patients had TCRB CDR3s that were moderately but significantly shorter. The cDNA sequencing approach could over-represent high-TCR-expressing cells.

A sort by CD45RO/CCR7/CD25/CD127/CD95/CD27 yielded CD4+ naive, central memory, regulatory and stem cell-like memory cells. Purity of each sorted population was above 95%. The CDR3 runs 16 residues. Unmatched junction bases numbered 9, after V lost 3 bases and J lost 5 bases. Germline V gene lookup returns CDR1 MDHEN and CDR2 SYDVKM. This clone was counted a few times. Its antigen is not identified. The specimen sequenced was central memory CD4+ T cells from blood. The chain has TRBV28 and TRBJ2-7; TRBD2 matches at 11 bases. The TCR originated in a woman under 30 with type 1 diabetes. The CDR3 loop is CASSFPPGLAAHEQYF. CDR3 sequence (DNA): TGTGCCAGCAGTTTCCCCCCGGGACTAGCGGCCCACGAGCAGTACTTC.